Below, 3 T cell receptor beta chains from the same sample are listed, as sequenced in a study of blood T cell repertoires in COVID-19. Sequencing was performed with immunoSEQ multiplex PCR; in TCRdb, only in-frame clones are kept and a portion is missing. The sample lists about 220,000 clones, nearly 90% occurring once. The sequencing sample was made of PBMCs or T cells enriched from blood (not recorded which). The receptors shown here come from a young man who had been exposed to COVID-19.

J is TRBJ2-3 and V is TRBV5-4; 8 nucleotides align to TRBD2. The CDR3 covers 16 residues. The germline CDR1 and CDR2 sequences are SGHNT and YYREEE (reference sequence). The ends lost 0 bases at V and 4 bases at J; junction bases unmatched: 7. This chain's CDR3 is CASSLDSGGAADTQYF. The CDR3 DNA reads TGTGCCAGCAGCTTGGATTCCGGGGGGGCCGCAGATACGCAGTATTTT.

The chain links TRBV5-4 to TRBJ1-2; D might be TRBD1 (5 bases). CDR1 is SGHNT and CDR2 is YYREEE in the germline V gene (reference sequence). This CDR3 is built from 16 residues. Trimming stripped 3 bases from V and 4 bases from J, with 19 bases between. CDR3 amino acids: CASSSEWQGAGYGYTF. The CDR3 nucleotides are TGTGCCAGCAGCTCTGAATGGCAGGGCGCCGGCTATGGCTACACCTTC.

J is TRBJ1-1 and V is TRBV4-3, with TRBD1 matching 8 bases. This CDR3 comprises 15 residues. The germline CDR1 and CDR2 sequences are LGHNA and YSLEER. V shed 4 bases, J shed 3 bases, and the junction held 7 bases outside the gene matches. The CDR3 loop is CASSLSGTGDTEAFF. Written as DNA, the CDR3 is TGCGCCAGCAGCCTCTCCGGGACAGGAGACACTGAAGCTTTCTTT.